The clone carrying this TCR beta chain came up many times. The antigen remains undetermined. Each CDR3 protein gets one entry after TCRdb re-called the reads with MiXCR. This sample has 170,000 or so distinct CDR3 sequences, with about a sixth found just once. The data are from a study of T cell repertoires in cytomegalovirus infection. Turning to the study itself: Indications came from public TCR beta signatures; they pointed to CMV infection and to a matching HLA type.

Findings and limits, study-wide: The response measured ex vivo was dominated by TCR beta clonotypes (HLA-C-restricted and CMV-specific). Using cumulative public TCR beta family frequency, the authors identified those who carried CMV together with the relevant HLA.

V dropped 4 bases and J dropped 0 bases, with 1 base sitting between them. CDR1 is SGHTA and CDR2 is FQGNSA in the germline V gene. The CDR3 covers 12 residues. The J gene is TRBJ2-1, the V gene TRBV7-2; D uncertain. Material for sequencing was CD8+ T cells from PBMCs. The source is a human donor in good health (CMV status not recorded). Some clones in this sample may be carry-over from other donors' samples. CDR3 sequence reads: CASSYSYNEQFF. The CDR3 DNA reads as TGTGCCAGCAGCTACTCCTACAATGAGCAGTTCTTC.